The 18 T cell receptor beta chains given below trace back to one sample, sequenced in a study of CD8 T cells in ankylosing spondylitis (dated by TCRdb to the late 2010s). Libraries were made using 5' RACE. The sequencer listed for this sample is Illumina HiSeq 2500. Using fastp trimming at Q25 and MiXCR clonotype assembly, TCRdb reanalyzed the public sequencing data and kept in-frame beta chains. Rows with one shared CDR3 protein collapse into an entry with the most common genes and DNA. The table for this sample lists around 340,000 distinct CDR3 sequences; roughly 20% of them were counted only once. The ten largest account for about 12% of the sample. The sequencing sample was made of blood, either unsorted or a sorted T cell fraction (not recorded which). The receptors come from a male donor with ankylosing spondylitis or in good health (not recorded which).

The rearrangement joins TRBV12-3 or TRBV12-4 to TRBJ2-1; D gene ambiguous. The CDR3 totals 16 residues. V lost 3 bases, J lost 0 bases, and 12 bases lay in between. The CDR3 protein is CASSFGGPYSYNEQFF. The CDR3, as DNA: TGTGCCAGCAGTTTCGGCGGCCCCTACTCCTACAATGAGCAGTTCTTC.

V usage is TRBV9 and J usage is TRBJ2-3; TRBD1 or TRBD2 may be the D gene (6 bases each). Germline V gives CDR1 SGDLS, CDR2 YYNGEE. V dropped 4 bases and J dropped 6 bases, with 21 bases sitting between them. This CDR3 has 16 residues. The CDR3 loop is CASSPYPGATRDTQYF. The CDR3 DNA reads TGTGCCAGCAGCCCCTACCCGGGGGCTACGAGGGATACGCAGTATTTT.

This clonotype was picked up a small number of times. The V call is TRBV6-1, the J call TRBJ2-1, with 7 bases identical to TRBD2. With 6 bases clipped from V and 4 bases from J, the junction kept 12 bases outside the gene matches. CDR1 is MNHNS, CDR2 SASEGT, per germline. CDR3 length equals 16 residues. Here the CDR3 reads CASRIWGGESYNEQFF. The CDR3 DNA reads TGTGCCAGCAGGATATGGGGAGGGGAGTCTTACAATGAGCAGTTCTTC.

This sequence joins TRBV2 and TRBJ1-1; D might be TRBD1 (5 bases). Trimming took 3 bases from V and 0 from J, leaving 8 bases between them. The CDR3 loop spans 14 amino acids. The germline gives CDR1 SNHLY, CDR2 FYNNEI. The CDR3 region has the DNA TGTGCCAGCAGTGAGGGGCCTATGAACACTGAAGCTTTCTTT. It specifies CASSEGPMNTEAFF.

The chain is built from TRBV2 and TRBJ2-1, with D possibly TRBD1 on 5 matching bases. Trimming stripped 5 bases from V and 7 bases from J, with 21 bases between. The germline V gene encodes CDR1 SNHLY and CDR2 FYNNEI. The CDR3 totals 16 residues. This chain's CDR3 is CASSYNQGMPTNEQFF. Written as DNA, the CDR3 is TGTGCCAGCAGTTATAACCAGGGTATGCCTACGAATGAGCAGTTCTTC.

In this sample, this clonotype turned up a few times. The V and J genes are TRBV29-1 and TRBJ2-7, with D possibly matching TRBD1 (5 bases). Trimming stripped 4 bases from V and 5 bases from J, with 9 bases between. Germline CDR1 and CDR2: SQVTM and ANQGSEA. This CDR3 is built from 11 residues. The CDR3 DNA sequence: TGCAGCGTTGGACAGACCCACGAGCAGTACTTC. It is translated as CSVGQTHEQYF.

In regard to this clonotype: An end of the junction differs from the germline gene, which may be a read error. Written as DNA, the CDR3 is TGTGCCAGCGGGCTAGCGGGGGCCGGGGACAATGTGCAGTTCTTC. It encodes CASGLAGAGDNVQFF. This chain uses TRBV7-2 with TRBJ2-1, with TRBD2 identical over 10 bases. The CDR3 length is 15 residues. Per germline, CDR1 SGHTA and CDR2 FQGNSA.

The chain has TRBV29-1 and TRBJ1-5, with a possible D match to TRBD1 (6 bases). V shed 0 bases and J shed 2 bases, with 17 bases lying between them. From germline, CDR1 is SQVTM and CDR2 ANQGSEA. This CDR3 is built from 17 residues. Here the CDR3 reads CSVEDHRDTDGNQPQHF. CDR3 bases: TGCAGCGTTGAAGATCACAGGGACACCGATGGCAATCAGCCCCAGCATTTT.

J is TRBJ2-7 and V is TRBV12-3 or TRBV12-4; a possible D gene is TRBD2 (7 bases). Trimming stripped 3 bases from V and 7 bases from J, with 13 bases between. The CDR3 is 13 amino acids. The CDR3 sequence: CASSFGGAGEQYF. The CDR3 bases are TGTGCCAGCAGTTTTGGGGGGGCGGGTGAGCAGTACTTC.

The chain links TRBV4-2 to TRBJ2-1; weak D call: TRBD2 (5 bases). This CDR3 comprises 18 residues. Germline V CDR1 and CDR2: LGHNA, YNFKEQ. Trimming took off 5 bases at V and 3 bases at J, with 23 bases between the two ends. The chain's CDR3 is CASSGASETGRFYNEQFF. The CDR3 DNA follows: TGTGCCAGCAGCGGAGCTTCTGAAACGGGGAGATTCTACAATGAGCAGTTCTTC.

This clonotype came up a few times. The J gene is TRBJ2-7, the V gene TRBV20-1; TRBD1 matches at 7 bases. V lost 6 bases, J lost 0 bases, and 8 bases stayed unmatched. Per germline, CDR1 DFQATT and CDR2 SNEGSKA (reference sequence). The CDR3 has 14 amino acids. The CDR3 DNA sequence: TGCAGTGCCCCATGGACAGGAAGCTCCTACGAGCAGTACTTC. As protein: CSAPWTGSSYEQYF.

This chain joins TRBV7-9 and TRBJ2-1; 11 bases line up with TRBD2. The J segment lost 6 bases and the V segment lost 4 bases, leaving 11 bases of the junction unmatched. Germline V gene sequence: CDR1 SEHNR, CDR2 FQNEAQ (reference sequence). CDR3 length: 17 residues. CDR3 protein: CASSSRASGGLPNEQFF. DNA of the CDR3: TGTGCCAGCAGCTCCCGGGCTAGCGGGGGGTTGCCCAATGAGCAGTTCTTC.

The chain has TRBV28 and TRBJ2-7, with 10 bases fitting TRBD1. After removal of 7 bases from V and 3 bases from J, the junction contained 9 bases not matched to a gene. The CDR3 spans 15 residues. Germline V gene sequence: CDR1 MDHEN, CDR2 SYDVKM. CDR3 in DNA: TGTGCCAGCACGTACAACCGGGACAGGGGCTACGAGCAGTACTTC. Protein sequence: CASTYNRDRGYEQYF.

The rearrangement links TRBV20-1 to TRBJ2-3, with TRBD2 matching over 7 bases. Unmatched junction bases numbered 9, after V lost 0 bases and J lost 3 bases. Germline V gives CDR1 DFQATT, CDR2 SNEGSKA (reference sequence). The CDR3 contains 16 residues. CDR3 sequence: CSAREPGGSGTDTQYF. The CDR3 DNA follows: TGCAGTGCTAGAGAGCCGGGGGGTTCTGGAACAGATACGCAGTATTTT.

V usage is TRBV28 and J usage is TRBJ2-2; D is possibly TRBD2 (6 bases). CDR3 length: 15 amino acids. V was shortened by 6 bases and J by 3 bases, with 14 bases between the two germline ends. Per the germline V gene, CDR1 is MDHEN and CDR2 is SYDVKM. CDR3 residues: CASRSWGVDTGELFF. The CDR3 DNA follows: TGTGCCAGCAGGTCGTGGGGGGTCGACACCGGGGAGCTGTTTTTT.

The rearrangement uses TRBV29-1 and TRBJ1-1; D gene uncertain. Germline CDR1 is SQVTM and CDR2 is ANQGSEA. V was pared by 7 bases and J by 1 base, with 10 bases between. This CDR3 has 12 amino acids. The CDR3 nucleotides are TGCAGCGGGCGATCGAGGAACACTGAAGCTTTCTTT. Residues: CSGRSRNTEAFF.

The chain links TRBV3-1 to TRBJ1-1; 9 nucleotides agree with TRBD1. The CDR3 has 12 amino acids. Germline CDR1 reads LGHDT; CDR2 reads YNNKEL (reference sequence). Trimming cost V 4 bases and J 11 bases; bases outside gene matches: 5. CDR3 residues: CASSPRGTGAFF. The CDR3 DNA is TGTGCCAGCAGCCCCCGTGGGACAGGGGCTTTCTTT.

The chain employs TRBV4-2 and TRBJ2-2; 7 bases match TRBD2. Germline loops: CDR1 LGHNA, CDR2 YNFKEQ. This CDR3 is built from 16 residues. V was clipped by 0 bases and J by 2 bases; unmatched bases: 3. The CDR3 region has the DNA TGTGCCAGCAGCCAAGATGGGAGGGGTAACACCGGGGAGCTGTTTTTT. Translation: CASSQDGRGNTGELFF.